This T cell receptor beta chain came from a study of Graves' ophthalmopathy and Graves' hyperthyroidism. The CDR3 runs 13 residues. The germline gives CDR1 SGHVS, CDR2 FQNEAQ. V lost 3 bases, J lost 8 bases, and 13 bases lay in between. Findings and limits, study-wide: The study's model predicted ophthalmopathy progression at 70.59% sensitivity and about 72% specificity.

This clonotype occurred many times. Its specificity is unknown. The sequenced template was RNA, covering the TCR beta CDR3 region. An initial RT-PCR round employing HTBI primers preceded a second-round multiplex PCR. A single record per CDR3 protein comes from TCRdb applying MiXCR to the multiplex PCR reads. The sample yields a few hundred thousand distinct CDR3 sequences, 15% seen once. Exclusion criteria comprised other autoimmune diseases, uncontrolled infections, pregnancy or lactation in patients. This receptor was identified in a woman between 18 and 29 years old with stable Graves' hyperthyroidism. The rearrangement uses TRBV7-8 and TRBJ1-1, with a possible D match to TRBD1 (6 bases). Sequencing was performed on peripheral blood. CDR3 amino acids: CASSFEGGLEAFF. The CDR3 coding sequence is TGTGCCAGCAGCTTTGAGGGGGGGTTAGAAGCTTTCTTT.